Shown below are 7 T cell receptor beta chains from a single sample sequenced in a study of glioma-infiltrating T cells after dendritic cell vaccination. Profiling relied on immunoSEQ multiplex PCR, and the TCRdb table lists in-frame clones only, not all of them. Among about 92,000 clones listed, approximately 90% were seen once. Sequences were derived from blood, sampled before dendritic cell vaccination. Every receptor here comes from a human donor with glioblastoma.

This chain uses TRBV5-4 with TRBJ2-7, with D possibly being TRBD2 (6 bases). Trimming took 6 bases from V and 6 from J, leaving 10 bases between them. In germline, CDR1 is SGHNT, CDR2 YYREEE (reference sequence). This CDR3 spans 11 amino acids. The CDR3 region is CASTDGGEQYF. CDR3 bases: TGTGCCAGCACCGACGGGGGCGAGCAGTACTTC.

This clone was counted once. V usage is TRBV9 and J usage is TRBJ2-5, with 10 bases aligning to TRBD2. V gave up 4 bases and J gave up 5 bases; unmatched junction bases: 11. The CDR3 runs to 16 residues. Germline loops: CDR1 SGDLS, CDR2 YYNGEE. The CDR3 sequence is CASSRLAGVLGETQYF. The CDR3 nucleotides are TGTGCCAGCAGCAGACTAGCGGGTGTTTTGGGTGAGACCCAGTACTTC.

The CDR3 DNA reads as TGTGCCAGCAGACAACGCGACAGGGACACCGGGGAGCTGTTTTTT. Translation gives CASRQRDRDTGELFF. The chain recombines TRBV6-5 with TRBJ2-2; TRBD1 aligns across 7 bases. The CDR3 extends over 15 amino acids. Germline CDR1 is MNHEY and CDR2 is SVGAGI. V shed 6 bases, J shed 3 bases, and the junction held 7 bases outside the gene matches.

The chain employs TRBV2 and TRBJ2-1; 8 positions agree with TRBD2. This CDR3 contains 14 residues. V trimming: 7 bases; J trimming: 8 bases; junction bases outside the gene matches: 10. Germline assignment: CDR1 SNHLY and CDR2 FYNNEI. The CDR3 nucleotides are TGTGCCAGCAAGGCAGCGGGAGAGGGGCATGAGCAGTTCTTC. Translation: CASKAAGEGHEQFF.

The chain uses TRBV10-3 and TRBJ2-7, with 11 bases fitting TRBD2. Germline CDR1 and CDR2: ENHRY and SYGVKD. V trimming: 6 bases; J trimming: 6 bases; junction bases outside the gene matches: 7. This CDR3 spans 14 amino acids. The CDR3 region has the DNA TGTGCCATCAGCTCTAGCGGGGGGATCGGCGAGCAGTACTTC. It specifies CAISSSGGIGEQYF.

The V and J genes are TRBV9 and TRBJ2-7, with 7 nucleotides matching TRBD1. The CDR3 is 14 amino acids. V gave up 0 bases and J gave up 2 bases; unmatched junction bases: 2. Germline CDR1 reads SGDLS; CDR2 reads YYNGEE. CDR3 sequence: CASSVGGGPYEQYF. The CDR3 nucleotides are TGTGCCAGCAGCGTAGGAGGGGGCCCCTACGAGCAGTACTTC.

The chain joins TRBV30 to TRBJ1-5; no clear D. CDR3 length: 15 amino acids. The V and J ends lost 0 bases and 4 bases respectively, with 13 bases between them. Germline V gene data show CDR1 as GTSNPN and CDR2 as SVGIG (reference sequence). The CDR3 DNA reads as TGTGCCTGGAGTGTAGCAGGCACAAGGAATCAGCCCCAGCATTTT. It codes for CAWSVAGTRNQPQHF.